This is a list of T cell receptor beta chains from one sample in a study of shared clonotypes between healthy human individuals. Sequenced by immunoSEQ multiplex PCR; TCRdb stores in-frame clones only, minus some. The sample holds 2,500,000 or so clones, approximately 92% seen once. The sequencing input was naive CD4+ T cells sorted from blood. The receptors were sampled from a man younger than 35 in good health. Both conserved end residues are part of each CDR3. The order of the fields is clone size, D gene, CDR3 length, J gene, V gene, CDR3 DNA, CDR3 protein. The D gene is left open where the match is weak. Expanded clones get a size class; other rows say once, few or many, or leave the size out.

clone_size: .
d_call: .
cdr3_length: 12
j_call: TRBJ1-4
v_call: TRBV2
cdr3_nt: TGTGCCAGCGGGGACAATAGCGAAAAACTGTTTTTT
cdr3_aa: CASGDNSEKLFF

clone_size: .
d_call: TRBD1
cdr3_length: 14
j_call: TRBJ1-2
v_call: TRBV2
cdr3_nt: TGTGCCAGCAGTGGGGACAGCGCTAACTATGGCTACACCTTC
cdr3_aa: CASSGDSANYGYTF

clone_size: .
d_call: TRBD2
cdr3_length: 16
j_call: TRBJ2-3
v_call: TRBV4-3
cdr3_nt: TGCGCCAGCAGCCAAGAGGGTGGGAGGGGCACAGATACGCAGTATTTT
cdr3_aa: CASSQEGGRGTDTQYF

clone_size: .
d_call: .
cdr3_length: 15
j_call: TRBJ2-7
v_call: TRBV5-1
cdr3_nt: TGCGCCAGCAGCTTGGCCGGGACAATCTCCTACGAGCAGTACTTC
cdr3_aa: CASSLAGTISYEQYF

clone_size: .
d_call: TRBD1
cdr3_length: 13
j_call: TRBJ1-1
v_call: TRBV11-2
cdr3_nt: TGTGCCAGCAGCTTTACAGGGGCGGCTGAAGCTTTCTTT
cdr3_aa: CASSFTGAAEAFF

clone_size: .
d_call: .
cdr3_length: 15
j_call: TRBJ2-1
v_call: TRBV5-1
cdr3_nt: TGCGCCAGCAGGGACCGGGTCCGAGATTACAATGAGCAGTTCTTC
cdr3_aa: CASRDRVRDYNEQFF

clone_size: .
d_call: TRBD1
cdr3_length: 14
j_call: TRBJ1-6
v_call: TRBV11-1
cdr3_nt: TGTGCCAGCAGCCTACGTGGACAGGGGACAGCCCTCCACTTT
cdr3_aa: CASSLRGQGTALHF

clone_size: .
d_call: TRBD2
cdr3_length: 14
j_call: TRBJ2-7
v_call: TRBV2
cdr3_nt: TGTGCCAGCAACCCCTACACGCTAGCGGGGGAGCAGTACTTC
cdr3_aa: CASNPYTLAGEQYF

clone_size: .
d_call: .
cdr3_length: 14
j_call: TRBJ1-2
v_call: TRBV9
cdr3_nt: TGTGCCAGCAGCGTCAGGGGAGATGGGTATGGCTACACCTTC
cdr3_aa: CASSVRGDGYGYTF

clone_size: once
d_call: TRBD1
cdr3_length: 15
j_call: TRBJ2-1
v_call: TRBV5-5
cdr3_nt: TGTGCCAGCAGATTCCCCGACAGGGACCACAATGAGCAGTTCTTC
cdr3_aa: CASRFPDRDHNEQFF

clone_size: once
d_call: TRBD1
cdr3_length: 11
j_call: TRBJ2-2
v_call: TRBV20-1
cdr3_nt: TGCACAGGGGGCGTCACCGGGGAGCTGTTTTTT
cdr3_aa: CTGGVTGELFF

clone_size: .
d_call: .
cdr3_length: 16
j_call: TRBJ1-1
v_call: TRBV7-9
cdr3_nt: TGTGCCAGCAGCTTATACACAGGGCCGGTGAACACTGAAGCTTTCTTT
cdr3_aa: CASSLYTGPVNTEAFF

clone_size: .
d_call: .
cdr3_length: 13
j_call: TRBJ1-3
v_call: TRBV2
cdr3_nt: TGTGCCAGTTCAGGGTCCTCTGGAAACACCATATATTTT
cdr3_aa: CASSGSSGNTIYF

clone_size: .
d_call: TRBD1
cdr3_length: 15
j_call: TRBJ1-2
v_call: TRBV28
cdr3_nt: TGTGCCAGCAGTTTACGGGGCTGGACAGGGAATGGCTACACCTTC
cdr3_aa: CASSLRGWTGNGYTF

clone_size: .
d_call: .
cdr3_length: 14
j_call: TRBJ2-5
v_call: TRBV11-2
cdr3_nt: TGTGCCAGCAGCCCCCATCCGGGGGAAGAGACCCAGTACTTC
cdr3_aa: CASSPHPGEETQYF

clone_size: .
d_call: .
cdr3_length: 16
j_call: TRBJ1-4
v_call: TRBV14
cdr3_nt: TGTGCCAGCAGCCTCGACAGATCCCCAACTAATGAAAAACTGTTTTTT
cdr3_aa: CASSLDRSPTNEKLFF

clone_size: .
d_call: .
cdr3_length: 16
j_call: TRBJ2-5
v_call: TRBV18
cdr3_nt: TGTGCCAGCTCACCGAGGACTACAGAGCAATCCATGGACCAGTACTTC
cdr3_aa: CASSPRTTEQSMDQYF

clone_size: .
d_call: .
cdr3_length: 12
j_call: TRBJ2-3
v_call: TRBV6-6
cdr3_nt: TGTGCCAGCGGAGGGAGCACAGATACGCAGTATTTT
cdr3_aa: CASGGSTDTQYF

clone_size: .
d_call: TRBD1
cdr3_length: 16
j_call: TRBJ2-7
v_call: TRBV5-4
cdr3_nt: TGTGCCAGCACCCCTGGAGGGACAGGGGGACCCTACGAGCAGTACTTC
cdr3_aa: CASTPGGTGGPYEQYF

clone_size: .
d_call: .
cdr3_length: 15
j_call: TRBJ1-3
v_call: TRBV5-5
cdr3_nt: TGTGCCAGCAGCTTGGTACGGAACTCTGGAAACACCATATATTTT
cdr3_aa: CASSLVRNSGNTIYF

clone_size: .
d_call: TRBD2
cdr3_length: 14
j_call: TRBJ2-1
v_call: TRBV5-1
cdr3_nt: TGCGCCAGCAGCCCGGGAGGGAACAACAATGAGCAGTTCTTC
cdr3_aa: CASSPGGNNNEQFF

clone_size: .
d_call: TRBD1
cdr3_length: 15
j_call: TRBJ2-7
v_call: TRBV7-2
cdr3_nt: TGTGCCAGCAGCTTAGCGCAGGGGGCGAGCTACGAGCAGTACTTC
cdr3_aa: CASSLAQGASYEQYF

clone_size: .
d_call: .
cdr3_length: 14
j_call: TRBJ1-3
v_call: TRBV14
cdr3_nt: TGTGCCAGCACGGATCTCCACTCTGGAAACACCATATATTTT
cdr3_aa: CASTDLHSGNTIYF

clone_size: .
d_call: TRBD1
cdr3_length: 12
j_call: TRBJ1-5
v_call: TRBV23-1
cdr3_nt: TGCGCCAGCATTTTAAAACAGGGGCCTGAGCATTTT
cdr3_aa: CASILKQGPEHF

clone_size: few
d_call: TRBD1
cdr3_length: 16
j_call: TRBJ1-1
v_call: TRBV7-9
cdr3_nt: TGTGCCAGCAGCTCAGGGGGCGACGGCAGGGCCACTGAAGCTTTCTTT
cdr3_aa: CASSSGGDGRATEAFF

clone_size: .
d_call: .
cdr3_length: 15
j_call: TRBJ2-7
v_call: TRBV5-1
cdr3_nt: TGCGCCAGCAGCTTGGTTCCGGGGAGCTCCTACGAGCAGTACTTC
cdr3_aa: CASSLVPGSSYEQYF

clone_size: .
d_call: TRBD2
cdr3_length: 15
j_call: TRBJ2-1
v_call: TRBV19
cdr3_nt: TGTGCCAGTAGTTCGGGACTAGCGGGAGGGAATGAGCAGTTCTTC
cdr3_aa: CASSSGLAGGNEQFF

clone_size: .
d_call: .
cdr3_length: 15
j_call: TRBJ1-5
v_call: TRBV19
cdr3_nt: TGTGCCAGTAGTCCGTACGGGATCAGCAATCAGCCCCAGCATTTT
cdr3_aa: CASSPYGISNQPQHF

clone_size: .
d_call: .
cdr3_length: 16
j_call: TRBJ2-1
v_call: TRBV10-2
cdr3_nt: TGCGCCAGCATGAACCCGTGGTCGAAGAACTACAATGAGCAGTTCTTC
cdr3_aa: CASMNPWSKNYNEQFF

clone_size: .
d_call: TRBD1
cdr3_length: 16
j_call: TRBJ1-1
v_call: TRBV19
cdr3_nt: TGTGCCAGTAGTGTCCGTCAGGGGGCGACGAACACTGAAGCTTTCTTT
cdr3_aa: CASSVRQGATNTEAFF